The present entry profiles one TCR beta chain with its context. Antigen specificity is unknown. Its ends do not fully match the called genes, so a read error is possible. TCR beta CDR3 amplification from genomic DNA was performed by two-round multiplex PCR. Round-one PCR had primers specific to each TRBV and TRBJ gene. TCRdb ran MiXCR on the multiplex PCR reads and lists one entry per CDR3 protein. The table has about 14,000 distinct CDR3 sequences, less than 45% seen once. This entry is derived from a study of prognosis after radiotherapy for stage I lung cancer. Assessment by CT and PET/CT found all patients node-negative, and none had prior chemotherapy, radiotherapy or other malignancies. Points from the study as a whole: Any tumor specificity that the expanded TCR clones may have had was not determined. It was in patients who developed distant metastases that Shannon entropy after stereotactic body radiation therapy was lower.

The germline CDR1 and CDR2 sequences are MNHEY and SVGAGI. The CDR3 covers 16 residues. The sample consisted of PBMCs, taken before or after stereotactic body radiation therapy (not recorded which). The genes are TRBV6-5 and TRBJ1-6; 7 nucleotides match TRBD1. This sequence originates from a donor at least 50 years old with non-small cell lung cancer. The CDR3 coding sequence is TGTGCCAGCAGTTACGCATGGGACAGCCATAATTCACCCCTCCACTTC. Amino acids: CASSYAWDSHNSPLHF.